This is a list of T cell receptor beta chains from one sample in a study of blood T cell repertoires in COVID-19. Profiling relied on immunoSEQ multiplex PCR, and the TCRdb table lists in-frame clones only, not all of them. The table has about 400,000 clones, roughly 89% seen once. Input material: peripheral blood. Every receptor here comes from a woman aged 30 to 39 with acute or convalescent COVID-19. Both conserved end residues are part of each CDR3. A D gene is named only where the DNA matches it firmly. Expanded clones are given a class, and other clones once, few, many or no size at all.

CDR3 length: 16; D gene: TRBD1; V gene: TRBV5-5; clone size: -; J gene: TRBJ2-5; CDR3 protein: CASSLTGTAFKETQYF; CDR3 DNA: TGTGCCAGCAGCTTAACCGGGACAGCCTTTAAGGAGACCCAGTACTTC
CDR3 length: 12; D gene: -; V gene: TRBV6-6; clone size: -; J gene: TRBJ1-1; CDR3 protein: CASSDSNTEAFF; CDR3 DNA: TGTGCCAGCAGCGACTCGAACACTGAAGCTTTCTTT
CDR3 length: 13; D gene: TRBD1; V gene: TRBV6-5; clone size: -; J gene: TRBJ2-3; CDR3 protein: CANRDRGTDTQYF; CDR3 DNA: TGTGCCAACAGGGACAGGGGAACAGATACGCAGTATTTT
CDR3 length: 14; D gene: -; V gene: TRBV7-2; clone size: -; J gene: TRBJ2-3; CDR3 protein: CASSSGGSTDTQYF; CDR3 DNA: TGTGCCAGCAGTTCTGGCGGAAGCACAGATACGCAGTATTTT
CDR3 length: 16; D gene: TRBD1; V gene: TRBV5-8; clone size: -; J gene: TRBJ1-2; CDR3 protein: CASSGYLQGAKDGYTF; CDR3 DNA: TGTGCCAGCAGCGGATACCTACAGGGGGCTAAAGATGGCTACACCTTC
CDR3 length: 11; D gene: -; V gene: TRBV30; clone size: -; J gene: TRBJ2-1; CDR3 protein: CAWSVQNEQFF; CDR3 DNA: TGTGCCTGGAGTGTACAGAATGAGCAGTTCTTC
CDR3 length: 15; D gene: -; V gene: TRBV3-1/TRBV3-2; clone size: -; J gene: TRBJ1-2; CDR3 protein: CASSQAALGGYGYTF; CDR3 DNA: TGTGCCAGCAGCCAAGCTGCCCTGGGGGGCTATGGCTACACCTTC
CDR3 length: 13; D gene: -; V gene: TRBV5-1; clone size: few; J gene: TRBJ2-7; CDR3 protein: CASSFGQLYEQYF; CDR3 DNA: TGCGCCAGCAGCTTCGGACAGCTCTACGAGCAGTACTTC
CDR3 length: 13; D gene: TRBD1; V gene: TRBV28; clone size: -; J gene: TRBJ2-5; CDR3 protein: CASIDRARETQYF; CDR3 DNA: TGTGCCAGCATTGACAGGGCGAGGGAGACCCAGTACTTC
CDR3 length: 15; D gene: -; V gene: TRBV5-6; clone size: -; J gene: TRBJ1-6; CDR3 protein: CASSRTGILNSPLHF; CDR3 DNA: TGTGCCAGCAGCCGTACAGGGATTCTTAATTCACCCCTCCACTTT
CDR3 length: 13; D gene: -; V gene: TRBV7-9; clone size: -; J gene: TRBJ2-3; CDR3 protein: CASTPGSTDTQYF; CDR3 DNA: TGTGCCAGCACTCCGGGATCCACAGATACGCAGTATTTT
CDR3 length: 14; D gene: -; V gene: TRBV15; clone size: -; J gene: TRBJ2-1; CDR3 protein: CATSPPRGNNEQFF; CDR3 DNA: TGTGCCACCAGCCCCCCCCGGGGAAACAATGAGCAGTTCTTC
CDR3 length: 13; D gene: -; V gene: TRBV2; clone size: -; J gene: TRBJ2-1; CDR3 protein: CASGLDTRNEQFF; CDR3 DNA: TGTGCCAGCGGCCTCGATACTAGGAATGAGCAGTTCTTC
CDR3 length: 12; D gene: -; V gene: TRBV11-2; clone size: -; J gene: TRBJ1-1; CDR3 protein: CASSLQEAEAFF; CDR3 DNA: TGTGCCAGCAGCTTACAGGAGGCTGAAGCTTTCTTT
CDR3 length: 14; D gene: -; V gene: TRBV10-3; clone size: few; J gene: TRBJ2-5; CDR3 protein: CAISESAAQETQYF; CDR3 DNA: TGTGCCATCAGTGAGTCTGCGGCCCAAGAGACCCAGTACTTC
CDR3 length: 13; D gene: -; V gene: TRBV10-3; clone size: -; J gene: TRBJ2-7; CDR3 protein: CAISDLQHYEQYF; CDR3 DNA: TGTGCCATCAGTGACCTACAGCACTACGAGCAGTACTTC
CDR3 length: 13; D gene: -; V gene: TRBV2; clone size: -; J gene: TRBJ1-1; CDR3 protein: CASSVGGGTEAFF; CDR3 DNA: TGTGCCAGCAGTGTGGGGGGAGGCACTGAAGCTTTCTTT
CDR3 length: 14; D gene: -; V gene: TRBV2; clone size: few; J gene: TRBJ1-5; CDR3 protein: CASRKGRENQPQHF; CDR3 DNA: TGTGCCAGCAGGAAGGGCAGGGAAAATCAGCCCCAGCATTTT
CDR3 length: 16; D gene: TRBD2; V gene: TRBV3-1/TRBV3-2; clone size: -; J gene: TRBJ2-2; CDR3 protein: CASSRLAGGGTGELFF; CDR3 DNA: TGTGCCAGCAGCCGACTAGCGGGGGGCGGGACCGGGGAGCTGTTTTTT
CDR3 length: 13; D gene: -; V gene: TRBV6-5; clone size: few; J gene: TRBJ2-5; CDR3 protein: CALGQTAQETQYF; CDR3 DNA: TGTGCCTTGGGCCAAACGGCCCAAGAGACCCAGTACTTC
CDR3 length: 14; D gene: -; V gene: TRBV5-1; clone size: -; J gene: TRBJ2-4; CDR3 protein: CASSPAEPENIQYF; CDR3 DNA: TGCGCCAGCAGCCCCGCGGAGCCCGAAAACATTCAGTACTTC
CDR3 length: 14; D gene: -; V gene: TRBV3-1/TRBV3-2; clone size: -; J gene: TRBJ2-1; CDR3 protein: CASSRPGDYNEQFF; CDR3 DNA: TGTGCCAGCAGCCGCCCGGGAGACTACAATGAGCAGTTCTTC
CDR3 length: 16; D gene: TRBD2; V gene: TRBV6-6; clone size: -; J gene: TRBJ2-1; CDR3 protein: CASSYSSSGGYNEQFF; CDR3 DNA: TGTGCCAGCAGTTACTCGTCCAGCGGGGGCTACAATGAGCAGTTCTTC
CDR3 length: 15; D gene: TRBD2; V gene: TRBV24-1; clone size: -; J gene: TRBJ2-5; CDR3 protein: CATSEGGTSLETQYF; CDR3 DNA: TGTGCCACCAGTGAGGGAGGGACTAGCTTAGAGACCCAGTACTTC
CDR3 length: 16; D gene: TRBD1; V gene: TRBV7-9; clone size: -; J gene: TRBJ1-5; CDR3 protein: CASSLGPDRSHQPQHF; CDR3 DNA: TGTGCCAGCAGCTTGGGACCGGACAGGAGTCATCAGCCCCAGCATTTT
CDR3 length: 14; D gene: -; V gene: TRBV10-3; clone size: -; J gene: TRBJ1-6; CDR3 protein: CATRETGSNSPLHF; CDR3 DNA: TGTGCCACCAGGGAAACAGGATCTAATTCACCCCTCCACTTT
CDR3 length: 11; D gene: -; V gene: TRBV29-1; clone size: few; J gene: TRBJ1-2; CDR3 protein: CSVGRNYGYTF; CDR3 DNA: TGCAGCGTTGGCCGGAACTATGGCTACACCTTC
CDR3 length: 16; D gene: -; V gene: TRBV28; clone size: once; J gene: TRBJ1-3; CDR3 protein: CASSLSPRISGNTIYF; CDR3 DNA: TGTGCCAGCAGTTTAAGCCCCAGGATCTCTGGAAACACCATATATTTT
CDR3 length: 16; D gene: TRBD1; V gene: TRBV27; clone size: -; J gene: TRBJ1-1; CDR3 protein: CASSSTGAADRTEAFF; CDR3 DNA: TGTGCCAGCAGTTCTACAGGGGCGGCGGATCGGACTGAAGCTTTCTTT
CDR3 length: 17; D gene: TRBD1; V gene: TRBV11-2; clone size: few; J gene: TRBJ2-5; CDR3 protein: CASSPGSGQVIQETQYF; CDR3 DNA: TGTGCCAGCAGCCCTGGGAGTGGACAGGTCATACAAGAGACCCAGTACTTC
CDR3 length: 14; D gene: -; V gene: TRBV4-1; clone size: -; J gene: TRBJ1-5; CDR3 protein: CASSQRHPKAPQHF; CDR3 DNA: TGCGCCAGCAGCCAAAGACACCCTAAAGCGCCCCAGCATTTT
CDR3 length: 15; D gene: TRBD2; V gene: TRBV5-1; clone size: -; J gene: TRBJ2-7; CDR3 protein: CASSLEGLSRYEQYF; CDR3 DNA: TGCGCCAGCAGCTTGGAGGGACTATCTCGCTACGAGCAGTACTTC
CDR3 length: 17; D gene: TRBD2; V gene: TRBV5-4; clone size: -; J gene: TRBJ2-1; CDR3 protein: CASRGLAGPSSYNEQFF; CDR3 DNA: TGTGCCAGCAGGGGACTAGCGGGGCCGAGCTCCTACAATGAGCAGTTCTTC
CDR3 length: 12; D gene: -; V gene: TRBV7-8; clone size: -; J gene: TRBJ2-7; CDR3 protein: CASSRSRGEQYF; CDR3 DNA: TGTGCCAGCAGCCGGTCCAGGGGCGAGCAGTACTTC
CDR3 length: 14; D gene: -; V gene: TRBV5-4; clone size: -; J gene: TRBJ2-2; CDR3 protein: CASSSPDWTGELFF; CDR3 DNA: TGTGCCAGCAGCTCCCCTGACTGGACCGGGGAGCTGTTTTTT
CDR3 length: 17; D gene: TRBD1; V gene: TRBV7-2; clone size: once; J gene: TRBJ2-7; CDR3 protein: CASSRTRQGAGGYEQYF; CDR3 DNA: TGTGCCAGCAGCCGCACCAGACAGGGGGCAGGGGGCTACGAGCAGTACTTC
CDR3 length: 11; D gene: -; V gene: TRBV4-1; clone size: -; J gene: TRBJ2-2; CDR3 protein: CASSQLGELFF; CDR3 DNA: TGCGCCAGCAGCCAACTAGGGGAGCTGTTTTTT
CDR3 length: 15; D gene: TRBD1; V gene: TRBV30; clone size: -; J gene: TRBJ1-4; CDR3 protein: CAWSLQDRRDEKLFF; CDR3 DNA: TGTGCCTGGAGCCTACAGGACAGGCGGGATGAAAAACTGTTTTTT
CDR3 length: 11; D gene: -; V gene: TRBV20-1; clone size: -; J gene: TRBJ2-7; CDR3 protein: CSARGGGEQYF; CDR3 DNA: TGCAGTGCCCGCGGCGGTGGGGAGCAGTACTTC